This T cell receptor beta chain comes out of a study of monozygotic twins with inflammatory bowel disease. CDR1 and CDR2 from the germline V gene are MDHEN and SYDVKM. There are 15 residues in the CDR3. The study, taken as a whole, reports: Ultimately, a single strong signal or clonotype associated with IBD was not supported.

Unsorted whole blood yielded the total RNA, with T cells left unselected. There were around 3.5 ug of total RNA used for each TCR library. Using the 5' RACE reads, TCRdb records one entry per CDR3 protein without DNA. The sample table sets out 45,000 or so distinct CDR3 sequences. Concerning this clonotype: Its matching antigen is unknown.

The sample consisted of blood. The chain employs TRBV28 and TRBJ2-1. The TCR originated in a human donor with ulcerative colitis or Crohn's disease, or a healthy co-twin of an affected twin (not recorded which). This CDR3 is CASSLKTEIYNEQFF.